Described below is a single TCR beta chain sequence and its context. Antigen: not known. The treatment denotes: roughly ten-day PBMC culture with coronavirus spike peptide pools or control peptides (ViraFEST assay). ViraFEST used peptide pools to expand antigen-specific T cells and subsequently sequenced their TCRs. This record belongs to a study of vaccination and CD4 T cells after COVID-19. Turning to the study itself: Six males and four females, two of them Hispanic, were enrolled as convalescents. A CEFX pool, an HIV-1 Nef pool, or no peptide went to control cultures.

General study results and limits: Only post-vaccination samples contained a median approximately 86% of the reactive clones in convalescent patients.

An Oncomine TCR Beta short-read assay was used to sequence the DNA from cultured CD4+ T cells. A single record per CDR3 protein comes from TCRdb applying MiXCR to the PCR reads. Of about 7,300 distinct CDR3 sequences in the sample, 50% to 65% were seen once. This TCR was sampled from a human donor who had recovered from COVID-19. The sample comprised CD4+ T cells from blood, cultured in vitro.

CDR3 nucleotide sequence: TGTGCCAGCAGAACGATATCTTCTGGAGGGTGGGATGAGCAGTTCTTC. It codes for CASRTISSGGWDEQFF. This chain uses TRBV6-2 or TRBV6-3 with TRBJ2-1, with D possibly matching TRBD2 (6 bases). The V gene lost 6 bases and the J gene lost 8 bases, with 23 bases spanning the gap. Germline V gives CDR1 MNHEY, CDR2 SVGEGT. The CDR3 runs 16 residues.